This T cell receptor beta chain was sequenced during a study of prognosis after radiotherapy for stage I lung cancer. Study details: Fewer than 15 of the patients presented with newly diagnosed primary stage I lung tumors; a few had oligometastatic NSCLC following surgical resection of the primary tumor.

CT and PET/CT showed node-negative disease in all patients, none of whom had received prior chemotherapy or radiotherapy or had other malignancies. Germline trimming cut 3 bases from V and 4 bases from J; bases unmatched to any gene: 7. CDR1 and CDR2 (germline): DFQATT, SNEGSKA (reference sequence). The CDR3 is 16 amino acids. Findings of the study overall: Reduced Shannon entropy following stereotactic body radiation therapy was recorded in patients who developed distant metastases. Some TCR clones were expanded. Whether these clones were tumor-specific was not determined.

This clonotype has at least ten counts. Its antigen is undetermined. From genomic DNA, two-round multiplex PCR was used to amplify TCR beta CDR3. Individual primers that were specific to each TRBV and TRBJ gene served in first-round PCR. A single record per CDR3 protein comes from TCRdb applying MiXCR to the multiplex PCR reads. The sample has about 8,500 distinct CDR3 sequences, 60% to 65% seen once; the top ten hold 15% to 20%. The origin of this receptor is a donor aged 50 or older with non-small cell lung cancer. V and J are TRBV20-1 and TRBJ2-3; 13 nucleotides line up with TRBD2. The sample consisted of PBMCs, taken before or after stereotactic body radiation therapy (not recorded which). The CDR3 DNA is TGCAGTGCTAGTAGTTCACTAGCGGGAGGGGCAGATACGCAGTATTTT. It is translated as CSASSSLAGGADTQYF.